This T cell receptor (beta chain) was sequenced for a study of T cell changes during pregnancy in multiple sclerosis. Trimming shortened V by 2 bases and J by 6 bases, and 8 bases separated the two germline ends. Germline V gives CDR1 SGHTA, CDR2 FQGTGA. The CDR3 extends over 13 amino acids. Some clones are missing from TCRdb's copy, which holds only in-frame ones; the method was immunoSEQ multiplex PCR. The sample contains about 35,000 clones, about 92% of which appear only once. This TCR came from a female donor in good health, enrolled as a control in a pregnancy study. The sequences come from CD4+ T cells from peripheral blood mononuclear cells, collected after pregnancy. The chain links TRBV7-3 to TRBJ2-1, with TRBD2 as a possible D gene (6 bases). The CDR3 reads CASSLVGGNEQFF. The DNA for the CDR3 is TGTGCCAGCAGCTTAGTCGGGGGCAATGAGCAGTTCTTC.